The T cell receptor (beta chain) under discussion was sequenced for a study of blood T cell repertoires in COVID-19. Study overall: COVID-19 samples from acute and convalescent phases originated in the United States, Italy and Spain.

This table comes from immunoSEQ multiplex PCR, and its TCRdb copy is limited to in-frame clones, with some not included. In the table there are approximately 250,000 clones, 75% to 90% of which are singletons. The CDR3 is 13 amino acids. Trimming at V came to 2 bases and at J to 8 bases, leaving 3 bases not matched to a gene. Germline V gives CDR1 MDHEN, CDR2 SYDVKM. Adults between roughly 18 and 89 years of age took part from some 25 US areas. This chain joins TRBV28 and TRBJ1-2; TRBD1 agrees at 9 bases. Sequencing input: PBMCs or T cells enriched from blood (not recorded which). The receptor was derived from a woman between 25 and 40 years old who had recovered from COVID-19. The CDR3 DNA sequence: TGTGCCAGCAGTTTAAACAGGGGGCAAGGCTACACCTTC. Translated: CASSLNRGQGYTF.